This T cell receptor beta chain stems from a study of blood T cell repertoires in COVID-19. At the level of the study: From the United States, Italy and Spain came samples of acute and convalescent COVID-19. In each case, the material was cDNA or gDNA derived from T cells, B-cell-depleted T cells, or PBMCs.

Germline V gene data show CDR1 as SGHDT and CDR2 as YYEEEE. Trimming pared 4 bases from V and 3 bases from J, leaving 11 bases between. The CDR3 totals 13 residues. Per the study methods: Amplifying reference gene primers gave estimates of nucleated cell counts. Assay: immunoSEQ multiplex PCR; the TCRdb copy retains only in-frame clones and omits some. The DNA was the basis for D and trimming; V, J and clone size are from that table. The top ten hold about 3.8% of the sample, which has 150,000 to 190,000 clones, roughly 72% seen once. The sample was peripheral blood. The gene calls are TRBV5-6 and TRBJ2-7; D perhaps matches TRBD1 (5 bases). This receptor was identified in a woman of 80 years or more with acute or convalescent COVID-19. The CDR3 loop reads CASSDRTSYEQYF. The CDR3 bases are TGTGCCAGCAGCGACCGGACAAGCTACGAGCAGTACTTC. The full variable domain, completed using reference TRBV5-6 and TRBJ2-7, is DAGVTQSPTHLIKTRGQQVTLRCSPKSGHDTVSWYQQALGQGPQFIFQYYEEEERQRGNFPDRFSGHQFPNYSSELNVNALLLGDSALYLCASSDRTSYEQYFGPGTRLTVT.